This TCR beta chain was retrieved from a study of blood T cells in healthy people across ages. The ends lost 1 base at V and 1 base at J; junction bases unmatched: 10. This CDR3 comprises 18 residues. The germline gives CDR1 MRHNA, CDR2 SNTAGT. With a J-beta primer mix and a sample-barcoded 5' primer, a second PCR ran about 6 to 11 cycles. MiXCR, applied by TCRdb to the 5' RACE reads, yields one record per CDR3 protein. The sample includes roughly 800,000 distinct CDR3 sequences, about three fifths seen only once; the top ten take around 20%. Sequenced material: blood. The chain links TRBV6-4 to TRBJ2-3; 8 bases are a match to TRBD2. The receptor was isolated from a man aged 25-45 years in good health. CDR3 protein: CASSDYNLAGSCTDTQYF. As DNA, the CDR3 is TGTGCCAGCAGTGACTATAATTTAGCGGGGTCATGCACAGATACGCAGTATTTT.